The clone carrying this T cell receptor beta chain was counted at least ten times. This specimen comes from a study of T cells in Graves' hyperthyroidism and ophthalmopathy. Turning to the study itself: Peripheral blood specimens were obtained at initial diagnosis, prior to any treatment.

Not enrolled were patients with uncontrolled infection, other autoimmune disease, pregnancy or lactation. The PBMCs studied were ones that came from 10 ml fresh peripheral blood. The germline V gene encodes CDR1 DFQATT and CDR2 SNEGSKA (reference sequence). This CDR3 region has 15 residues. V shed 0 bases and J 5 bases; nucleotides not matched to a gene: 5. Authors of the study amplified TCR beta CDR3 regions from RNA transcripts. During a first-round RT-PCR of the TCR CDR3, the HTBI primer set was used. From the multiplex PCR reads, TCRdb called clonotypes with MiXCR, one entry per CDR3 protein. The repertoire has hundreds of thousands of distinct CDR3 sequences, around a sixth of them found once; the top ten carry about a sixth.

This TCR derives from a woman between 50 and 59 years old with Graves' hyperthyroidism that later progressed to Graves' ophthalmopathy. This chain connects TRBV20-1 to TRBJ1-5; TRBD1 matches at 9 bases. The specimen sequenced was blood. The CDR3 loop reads CSARDAGQGHQPQHF. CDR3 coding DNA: TGCAGTGCTAGAGATGCGGGACAGGGCCATCAGCCCCAGCATTTT.